Below, one T cell receptor beta chain is given with its context. Its antigen is as yet unknown. The data are from a study of cytomegalovirus exposure and HLA in healthy donors. Study-wide results and limits: Analyzed later, most CMV-associated TCR beta chains appeared HLA-restricted. Most observed TCR sequences were rare, whereas some public TCRs were detected in many donors.

CDR1 is SGHRS, CDR2 YFSETQ, per germline. Unmatched junction bases numbered 5, after V lost 4 bases and J lost 4 bases. The CDR3 is 15 amino acids. The study ran its PCR with 60 Vbeta and 13 Jbeta primers. Sequencing used immunoSEQ multiplex PCR; TCRdb keeps in-frame clones, though not all of them. This sample's table has about 210,000 clones. This chain links TRBV5-1 with TRBJ1-5; the match to TRBD1 covers 10 bases. The sequence derives from a woman aged 25-40 years in good health and CMV-seropositive. Sequencing input: PBMCs. This CDR3 reads CASSLGQGENQPQHF. The CDR3, as DNA: TGCGCCAGCAGCCTAGGACAGGGGGAAAATCAGCCCCAGCATTTT.